This T cell receptor (beta chain) stems from a study of the immune and genomic landscape of osteosarcoma (dated by TCRdb to the early 2020s). Background for the entire study: The overall cohort comprised roughly 50 pediatric and adult patients with high-grade osteosarcoma, with a median age at diagnosis of approximately 30 years (range about 5-81). Poor-risk disease was overrepresented in the cohort, as 73% of patients had an unfavorable pathologic response to standard therapy and about 68% were deceased. In the overall cohort, under 65% of patients were male, and localized disease at diagnosis was presented by about four fifths of patients. To define immunogenic potential, the study profiled osteosarcoma specimens using whole genome, RNA and T-cell receptor sequencing, along with immunohistochemistry and reverse phase protein arrays. To characterize the osteosarcoma immunogenomic landscape, the TCR sequencing results were combined with transcriptome, protein array and immunostaining data. An explanation for the limited clinical activity of immune checkpoint inhibitors in osteosarcoma was sought in the study. Three patients contributed a couple of samples from the same tumor site.

The specimens were post-treatment primary, local recurrence and metastasis tumors obtained from patients with a poor prognosis. The CDR3 goes from the cysteine to the phenylalanine over 14 residues. The sequence is cut down to CDR3 DNA, 42 bases in frame from base 1. V drops 2 bases and J drops 1 base, leaving 7 bases in between. Based on the germline V gene (reference sequence), the CDR1 and CDR2 sequences are SGHNT and YYREEE. TCR beta chain CDR3 regions were immunosequenced with the ImmunoSEQ Assay (Adaptive Biotechnologies). The authors' pipeline ran thus. The ImmunoSEQ Analyzer platform was used to export TCRB rearrangements, read counts, read proportions and gene usage. T-cell clonality was computed as 1 minus Pielou's evenness on productive rearrangements. In the clonal space homeostasis analysis, clonotypes were grouped as rare, small, medium, large or hyperexpanded (0.01 to 1 of the repertoire). TCR productive clonality was compared across immune clusters C1, C2 and C3 using the Wilcoxon rank sum test. As stored in TCRdb, this immuneACCESS dataset retains in-frame rearrangements with V and J assigned. A fraction of the clones does not appear; measured against another copy, unresolved V genes explain less than half of the discrepancy, and the remainder lacks a known reason. V and J calls and clone size follow that table, whereas D and trimming were derived from the DNA. For this sample the table gives under 11,000 clones, of which approximately 71% were detected only once. The ten largest clones capture roughly a sixth of the sample.

For this clone: There is no known antigen for this receptor. No much larger clonotype is one base removed from it; base qualities were not supplied.

Points the paper makes about the study in general: Productive TCR clonality was found to be low overall, with an average of 0.09 and a maximum of 0.3, which suggested limited T-cell clonal expansion. Clonality benchmarks came from external normal skin and healthy peripheral blood data rather than matched normal tissue. In five cases a single hyperexpanded clone dominated the repertoire, and each of those five cases had fewer than 100 T-cell clonotypes. Because osteosarcoma is rare and all possible samples were collected, sample size was not determined by any statistical method. TCR productive clonality was higher in the immune-hot C3 cluster than the cold C1 cluster but still low overall. Along with the frozen tumor specimens, matched blood was collected from just two patients.

The receptor's source is a human donor with osteosarcoma. The chain couples TRBV5-4 to TRBJ1-5; matching of 5 bases hints at TRBD1 as the D gene. The sample was osteosarcoma tumor tissue from the lung. Here the CDR3 is given as CASSFWGSNQPQHF. The bases read TGTGCCAGCAGCTTTTGGGGGAGCAATCAGCCCCAGCATTTT.